The rows below give T cell receptor beta chains drawn from one sample of a study of cytomegalovirus exposure and HLA in healthy donors. TCRdb's copy holds only in-frame clones and misses some; the assay was immunoSEQ multiplex PCR. The sample has 250,000 or so clones; roughly 91% are singletons. Input material: PBMCs. The receptor source for this set is a girl aged 2-10 years in good health and CMV-seronegative. The CDR3 runs from the conserved cysteine through the conserved F or W. The order of the fields is J gene, V gene, clone size, CDR3 protein. Some rows have no size entry. The others give once, few or many, or a class for an expanded clone.

j_call: TRBJ1-5; v_call: TRBV30; clone_size: NA; cdr3_aa: CAWSGGQVNQPQHF
j_call: NA; v_call: TRBV5-1; clone_size: NA; cdr3_aa: CASRQGGNYEQYF
j_call: TRBJ1-2; v_call: TRBV27; clone_size: NA; cdr3_aa: CASSLSRTARSYGYTF
j_call: TRBJ2-1; v_call: TRBV2; clone_size: once; cdr3_aa: CASSAGQYNEQFF
j_call: TRBJ2-3; v_call: TRBV7-3; clone_size: once; cdr3_aa: CASSLVLAGAGTDTQYF
j_call: TRBJ1-1; v_call: TRBV5-1; clone_size: NA; cdr3_aa: CASSLGQGGYGEAFF
j_call: TRBJ2-2; v_call: TRBV4-1; clone_size: once; cdr3_aa: CASSQALAGPVAGELFF
j_call: TRBJ2-7; v_call: TRBV18; clone_size: NA; cdr3_aa: CASSPIGLAVLYEQYF
j_call: TRBJ2-5; v_call: TRBV5-4; clone_size: NA; cdr3_aa: CASSLALAGGHVPRGTQYF
j_call: TRBJ2-7; v_call: TRBV19; clone_size: NA; cdr3_aa: CASTTAWGPYEQYF
j_call: TRBJ1-4; v_call: TRBV7-7; clone_size: NA; cdr3_aa: CASSLAGRNEKLFF
j_call: TRBJ1-2; v_call: TRBV30; clone_size: NA; cdr3_aa: CAWSVGTGRGYTF
j_call: TRBJ1-1; v_call: TRBV7-6; clone_size: NA; cdr3_aa: CASSLATGMNTEAFF
j_call: TRBJ2-2; v_call: TRBV19; clone_size: NA; cdr3_aa: CASSIIKQGSLALDTGELFF
j_call: TRBJ1-5; v_call: TRBV2; clone_size: NA; cdr3_aa: CASSPSGVSNQPQHF
j_call: TRBJ2-3; v_call: TRBV10-2; clone_size: NA; cdr3_aa: CASTLAGGTDTQYF
j_call: TRBJ2-7; v_call: TRBV10-2; clone_size: NA; cdr3_aa: CASSDPGLAEYEQYF
j_call: TRBJ1-5; v_call: TRBV4-1; clone_size: few; cdr3_aa: CASSQGRGQPQHF
j_call: TRBJ2-7; v_call: TRBV5-1; clone_size: NA; cdr3_aa: CASSTPGFEQYF
j_call: TRBJ1-1; v_call: TRBV19; clone_size: NA; cdr3_aa: CASSAGVGTEAFF
j_call: TRBJ2-6; v_call: TRBV19; clone_size: NA; cdr3_aa: CASRLLGANVLTF
j_call: TRBJ2-1; v_call: TRBV5-5; clone_size: NA; cdr3_aa: CASSLGTGAYNEQFF
j_call: TRBJ1-4; v_call: TRBV10-3; clone_size: once; cdr3_aa: CAISGNRGTNEKLFF
j_call: TRBJ2-2; v_call: TRBV7-2; clone_size: NA; cdr3_aa: CASSLNTGELFF
j_call: TRBJ2-1; v_call: TRBV5-4; clone_size: NA; cdr3_aa: CASSQGTSGRNGDEQFF
j_call: TRBJ1-2; v_call: TRBV19; clone_size: NA; cdr3_aa: CASRSGGGYTF
j_call: TRBJ2-7; v_call: TRBV4-1; clone_size: NA; cdr3_aa: CASSQDSLAGVYEQYF
j_call: TRBJ1-1; v_call: TRBV5-1; clone_size: NA; cdr3_aa: CASSHSGTAYKNTEAFF
j_call: TRBJ2-1; v_call: TRBV5-4; clone_size: NA; cdr3_aa: CASSLGTEVWNEQFF
j_call: TRBJ2-5; v_call: TRBV6-1; clone_size: NA; cdr3_aa: CASTTWGGRGETQYF
j_call: TRBJ2-7; v_call: TRBV6-5; clone_size: once; cdr3_aa: CASSSGGQGGGEQYF
j_call: TRBJ2-1; v_call: TRBV9; clone_size: NA; cdr3_aa: CASSGGTSGSSSYNEQFF
j_call: TRBJ2-1; v_call: TRBV9; clone_size: few; cdr3_aa: CASSVAHTGGALYNEQFF
j_call: TRBJ2-7; v_call: TRBV2; clone_size: NA; cdr3_aa: CASSEADRASLYYEQYF
j_call: TRBJ2-7; v_call: TRBV14; clone_size: NA; cdr3_aa: CASSPLGIGTGALEQYF
j_call: TRBJ1-1; v_call: TRBV27; clone_size: once; cdr3_aa: CAAQGGNTEAFF
j_call: TRBJ1-2; v_call: TRBV9; clone_size: NA; cdr3_aa: CASSLAPTGTYGYTF
j_call: TRBJ2-3; v_call: TRBV27; clone_size: NA; cdr3_aa: CASSSSGGVGTDTQYF
j_call: TRBJ2-7; v_call: TRBV5-1; clone_size: NA; cdr3_aa: CASSQDRETLFEQYF
j_call: TRBJ2-1; v_call: TRBV7-3; clone_size: NA; cdr3_aa: CASSFWKGNNEQFF
j_call: TRBJ1-1; v_call: TRBV28; clone_size: NA; cdr3_aa: CASSWQVNTEAFF
j_call: TRBJ2-3; v_call: TRBV30; clone_size: NA; cdr3_aa: CAWSLAGGTDTQYF
j_call: TRBJ1-2; v_call: TRBV9; clone_size: NA; cdr3_aa: CASSGGKDRVNYGYTF
j_call: TRBJ2-7; v_call: TRBV5-1; clone_size: NA; cdr3_aa: CASSTTGNTYEQYF
j_call: TRBJ2-1; v_call: TRBV10-3; clone_size: NA; cdr3_aa: CASQSGSSYNEQFF
j_call: TRBJ2-7; v_call: TRBV4-2; clone_size: once; cdr3_aa: CASSQDWAGQLTYEQYF
j_call: TRBJ1-1; v_call: TRBV7-8; clone_size: NA; cdr3_aa: CASSYRQGNTEAFF
j_call: TRBJ2-7; v_call: TRBV6-4; clone_size: NA; cdr3_aa: CASKGTGECNEQYF
j_call: TRBJ1-6; v_call: TRBV9; clone_size: NA; cdr3_aa: CASSVGSGTRYNSPLHF
j_call: TRBJ2-3; v_call: TRBV2; clone_size: NA; cdr3_aa: CASSEEAGSTDTQYF
j_call: TRBJ2-1; v_call: TRBV4-1; clone_size: once; cdr3_aa: CASSQARTSYSYNEQFF
j_call: TRBJ2-7; v_call: TRBV7-6; clone_size: NA; cdr3_aa: CASSLAGDYGYEQYF
j_call: TRBJ1-2; v_call: TRBV6-1; clone_size: NA; cdr3_aa: CAIKGDNYGYTF
j_call: TRBJ2-7; v_call: TRBV5-1; clone_size: NA; cdr3_aa: CASSFGLAGEEQYF
j_call: TRBJ1-1; v_call: TRBV27; clone_size: NA; cdr3_aa: CASSFRESNTEAFF
j_call: TRBJ1-1; v_call: TRBV5-8; clone_size: NA; cdr3_aa: CASTQPPMNTEAFF
j_call: TRBJ2-1; v_call: TRBV7-2; clone_size: once; cdr3_aa: CASSLDRTPFSYNEQFF
j_call: TRBJ1-2; v_call: TRBV7-9; clone_size: NA; cdr3_aa: CASSLALYGYTF
j_call: TRBJ2-2; v_call: TRBV5-1; clone_size: NA; cdr3_aa: CASSFVRVTNTGELFF